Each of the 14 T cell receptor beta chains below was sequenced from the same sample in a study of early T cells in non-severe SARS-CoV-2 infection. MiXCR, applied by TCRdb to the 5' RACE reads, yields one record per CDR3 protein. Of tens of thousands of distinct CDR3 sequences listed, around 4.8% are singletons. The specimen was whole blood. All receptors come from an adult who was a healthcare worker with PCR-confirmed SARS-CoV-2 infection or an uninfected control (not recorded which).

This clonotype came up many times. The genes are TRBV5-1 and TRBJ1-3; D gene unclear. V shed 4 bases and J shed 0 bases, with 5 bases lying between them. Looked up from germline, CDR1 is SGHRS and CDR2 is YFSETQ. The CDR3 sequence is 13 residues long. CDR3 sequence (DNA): TGCGCCAGCAGCCAAATCTCTGGAAACACCATATATTTT. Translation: CASSQISGNTIYF.

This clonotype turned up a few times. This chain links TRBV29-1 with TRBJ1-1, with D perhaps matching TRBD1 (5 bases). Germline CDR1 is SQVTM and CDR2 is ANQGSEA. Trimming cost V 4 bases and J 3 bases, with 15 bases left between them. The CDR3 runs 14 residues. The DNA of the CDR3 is TGCAGCGTTGGGACAATGATTGGAGACACTGAAGCTTTCTTT. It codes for CSVGTMIGDTEAFF.

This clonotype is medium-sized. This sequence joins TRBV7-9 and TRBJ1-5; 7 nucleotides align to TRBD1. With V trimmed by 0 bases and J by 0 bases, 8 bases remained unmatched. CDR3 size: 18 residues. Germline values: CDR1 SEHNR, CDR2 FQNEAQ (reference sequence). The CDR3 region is CASSLAQGGGYSNQPQHF. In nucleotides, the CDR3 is TGTGCCAGCAGCTTAGCGCAAGGGGGCGGATATAGCAATCAGCCCCAGCATTTT.

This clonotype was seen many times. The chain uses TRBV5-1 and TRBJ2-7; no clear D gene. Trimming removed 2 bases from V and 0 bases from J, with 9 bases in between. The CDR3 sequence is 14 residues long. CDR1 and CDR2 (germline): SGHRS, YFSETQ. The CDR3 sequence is CASSFDLSSYEQYF. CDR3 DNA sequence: TGCGCCAGCAGCTTTGATCTGAGCTCCTACGAGCAGTACTTC.

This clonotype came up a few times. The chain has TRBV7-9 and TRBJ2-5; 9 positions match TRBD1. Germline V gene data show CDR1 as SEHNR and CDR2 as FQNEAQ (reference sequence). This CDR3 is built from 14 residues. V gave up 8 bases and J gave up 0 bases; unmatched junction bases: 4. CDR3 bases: TGTGCCAGCGGCGGGGACAGGGACCAAGAGACCCAGTACTTC. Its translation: CASGGDRDQETQYF.

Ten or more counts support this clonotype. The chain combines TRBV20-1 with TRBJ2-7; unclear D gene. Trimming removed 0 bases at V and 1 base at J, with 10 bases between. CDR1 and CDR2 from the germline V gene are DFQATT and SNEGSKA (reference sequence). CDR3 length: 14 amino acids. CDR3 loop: CSARDRAVSYEQYF. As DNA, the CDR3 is TGCAGTGCTAGAGATAGGGCAGTTTCCTACGAGCAGTACTTC.

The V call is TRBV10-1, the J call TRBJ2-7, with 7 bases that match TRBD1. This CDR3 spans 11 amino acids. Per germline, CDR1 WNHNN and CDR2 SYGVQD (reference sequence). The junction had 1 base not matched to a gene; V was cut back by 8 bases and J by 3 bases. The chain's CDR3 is CASGDSYEQYF. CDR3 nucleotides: TGCGCCAGCGGGGACAGCTACGAGCAGTACTTC.

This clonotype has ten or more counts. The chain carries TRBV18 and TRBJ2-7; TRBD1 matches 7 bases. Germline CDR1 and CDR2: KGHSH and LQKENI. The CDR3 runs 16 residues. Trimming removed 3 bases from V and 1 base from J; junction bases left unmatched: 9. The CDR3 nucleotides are TGTGCCAGCTCACCGCCGGGACAGTCTTGGTCCTACGAGCAGTACTTC. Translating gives CASSPPGQSWSYEQYF. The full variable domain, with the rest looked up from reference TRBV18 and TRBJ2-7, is NAGVMQNPRHLVRRRGQEARLRCSPMKGHSHVYWYRQLPEEGLKFMVYLQKENIIDESGMPKERFSAEFPKEGPSILRIQQVVRGDSAAYFCASSPPGQSWSYEQYFGPGTRLTVT.

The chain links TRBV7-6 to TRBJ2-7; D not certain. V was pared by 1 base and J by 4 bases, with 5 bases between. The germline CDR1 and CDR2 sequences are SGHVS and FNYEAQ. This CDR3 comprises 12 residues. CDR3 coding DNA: TGTGCCAGCAGCTTAGTGTCATACGAGCAGTACTTC. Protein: CASSLVSYEQYF. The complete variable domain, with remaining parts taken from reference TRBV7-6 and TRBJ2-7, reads GAGVSQSPRYKVTKRGQDVALRCDPISGHVSLYWYRQALGQGPEFLTYFNYEAQQDKSGLPNDRFSAERPEGSISTLTIQRTEQRDSAMYRCASSLVSYEQYFGPGTRLTVT.

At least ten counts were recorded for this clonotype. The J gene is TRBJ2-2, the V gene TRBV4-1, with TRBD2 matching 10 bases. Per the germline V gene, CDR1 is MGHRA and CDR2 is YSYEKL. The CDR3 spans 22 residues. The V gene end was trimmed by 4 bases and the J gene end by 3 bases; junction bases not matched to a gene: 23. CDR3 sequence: CASSPYQGSYSSGSKHTGELFF. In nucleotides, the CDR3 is TGCGCCAGCAGCCCCTACCAGGGGAGCTATTCTAGCGGGAGTAAGCACACCGGGGAGCTGTTTTTT.

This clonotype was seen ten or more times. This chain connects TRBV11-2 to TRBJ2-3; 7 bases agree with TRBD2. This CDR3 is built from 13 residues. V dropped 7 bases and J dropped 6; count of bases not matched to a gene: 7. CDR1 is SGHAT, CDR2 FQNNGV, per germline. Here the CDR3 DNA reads TGTGCCAGCACGGGAGGTAATACGGATACGCAGTATTTT. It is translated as CASTGGNTDTQYF. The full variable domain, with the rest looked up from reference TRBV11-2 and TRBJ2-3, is EAGVAQSPRYKIIEKRQSVAFWCNPISGHATLYWYQQILGQGPKLLIQFQNNGVVDDSQLPKDRFSAERLKGVDSTLKIQPAKLEDSAVYLCASTGGNTDTQYFGPGTRLTVL.

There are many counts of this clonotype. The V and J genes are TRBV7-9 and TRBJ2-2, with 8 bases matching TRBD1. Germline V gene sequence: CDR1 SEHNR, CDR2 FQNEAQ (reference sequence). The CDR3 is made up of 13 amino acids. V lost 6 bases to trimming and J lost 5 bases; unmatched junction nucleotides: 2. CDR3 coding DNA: TGTGCCAGCAGTAGACAGGGGACCGGGGAGCTGTTTTTT. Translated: CASSRQGTGELFF.

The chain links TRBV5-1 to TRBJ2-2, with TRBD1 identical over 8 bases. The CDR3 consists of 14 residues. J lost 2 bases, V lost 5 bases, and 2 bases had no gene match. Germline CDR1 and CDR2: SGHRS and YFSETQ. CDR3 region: CASSGQGNTGELFF. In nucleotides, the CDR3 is TGCGCCAGCAGTGGACAGGGTAACACCGGGGAGCTGTTTTTT.

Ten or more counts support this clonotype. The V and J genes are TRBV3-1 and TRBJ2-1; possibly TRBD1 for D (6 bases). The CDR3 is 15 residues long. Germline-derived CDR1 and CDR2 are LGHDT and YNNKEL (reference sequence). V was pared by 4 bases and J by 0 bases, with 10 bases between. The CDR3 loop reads CASSLQGSSYNEQFF. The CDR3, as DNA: TGTGCCAGCAGCCTTCAGGGGTCCTCCTACAATGAGCAGTTCTTC.